Listed below are T cell receptor beta chains from one sample, sequenced in a study of blood T cell repertoires in COVID-19. The repertoire was sequenced with immunoSEQ multiplex PCR; TCRdb's copy has only in-frame clones and lacks some. The data show over 120,000 clones, with approximately 80% seen just once and more than 2.5% held by the top ten. Source material: peripheral blood. These receptors originate from an elderly woman with acute or convalescent COVID-19. Both conserved end residues are part of each CDR3. Each record gives: V gene, clone size, J gene, D gene, CDR3 DNA, CDR3 protein. The D gene is left open where the match is weak. Expanded clones are given a class, and other clones once, few, many or no size at all.

V: TRBV7-2
size: .
J: TRBJ2-1
D: TRBD2
DNA: TGTGCCAGCACCCCCGGTGCGGGGGGCCCCAATGAGCAGTTCTTC
CDR3: CASTPGAGGPNEQFF

V: TRBV9
size: .
J: TRBJ2-1
D: .
DNA: TGTGCCAGCAGCGCGATTGACAGGGGAGGGAATGAGCAGTTCTTC
CDR3: CASSAIDRGGNEQFF

V: TRBV18
size: .
J: TRBJ1-5
D: .
DNA: TGTGCCAGCTCGCCGTTAGAGAATCAGCCCCAGCATTTT
CDR3: CASSPLENQPQHF

V: TRBV14
size: .
J: TRBJ2-3
D: .
DNA: TGTGCCAGCAGCCAAGCTTTAAGCACAGATACGCAGTATTTT
CDR3: CASSQALSTDTQYF

V: TRBV18
size: once
J: TRBJ2-7
D: .
DNA: TGTGCCAGCTCACCAGCCAGGTTGAACGAGCAGTACTTC
CDR3: CASSPARLNEQYF

V: TRBV9
size: .
J: TRBJ2-1
D: TRBD1
DNA: TGTGCCAGCAGCGAAACAGGGGCACGGCAGTTCTTC
CDR3: CASSETGARQFF

V: TRBV10-3
size: .
J: TRBJ1-2
D: .
DNA: TGTGCCATCAGTACCGGAGGTCGCAACTATGGCTACACCTTC
CDR3: CAISTGGRNYGYTF

V: TRBV7-9
size: few
J: TRBJ1-1
D: .
DNA: TGTGCCAGCAGCTTACGACAGACCACGAACACTGAAGCTTTCTTT
CDR3: CASSLRQTTNTEAFF

V: TRBV5-1
size: few
J: TRBJ2-2
D: .
DNA: TGCGCCAGCAGCCCCCTGACAGCTAGGGTCCCCGGGGAGCTGTTTTTT
CDR3: CASSPLTARVPGELFF

V: TRBV6-5
size: .
J: TRBJ2-3
D: .
DNA: TGTGCCAGCAGTTACGAGCGACTTAGCACAGATACGCAGTATTTT
CDR3: CASSYERLSTDTQYF

V: TRBV6-5
size: .
J: TRBJ1-6
D: .
DNA: TGTGCCAGCAGTTACTCGAGGGATTCACCCCTCCACTTT
CDR3: CASSYSRDSPLHF

V: TRBV20-1
size: once
J: TRBJ1-2
D: .
DNA: TGCAGTGGCAGGGGTAGCTATGGCTACACCTTC
CDR3: CSGRGSYGYTF

V: TRBV18
size: .
J: TRBJ1-2
D: TRBD1
DNA: TGTGCCAGCTCACCACTAAGGACAGGGGCGAACTCTAACTATGGCTACACCTTC
CDR3: CASSPLRTGANSNYGYTF

V: TRBV9
size: .
J: TRBJ2-1
D: TRBD1
DNA: TGTGCCAGCAGCCATCAGGGGGCTTTAGACAATGAGCAGTTCTTC
CDR3: CASSHQGALDNEQFF

V: TRBV28
size: .
J: TRBJ1-4
D: .
DNA: TGTGCCAGCAGTTTGCAGGGGCCTCGAAGGGAAAAACTGTTTTTT
CDR3: CASSLQGPRREKLFF

V: TRBV2
size: .
J: TRBJ1-6
D: .
DNA: TGTGCCAGCAGTGTTAACAGGGACAACTCACCCCTCCACTTT
CDR3: CASSVNRDNSPLHF

V: TRBV11-3
size: .
J: TRBJ2-3
D: TRBD1
DNA: TGTGCCAGCAGCCCTGGACAGGGGTTAGATACGCAGTATTTT
CDR3: CASSPGQGLDTQYF

V: TRBV5-1
size: .
J: TRBJ2-3
D: TRBD2
DNA: TGCGCCAGCAGCTTGGTAGCTAGCGGGGGTAATATAGATACGCAGTATTTT
CDR3: CASSLVASGGNIDTQYF

V: TRBV6-2/TRBV6-3
size: .
J: TRBJ2-7
D: .
DNA: TGTGCCAGCAGTCCGTCCGGACAAGACTACGAGCAGTACTTC
CDR3: CASSPSGQDYEQYF